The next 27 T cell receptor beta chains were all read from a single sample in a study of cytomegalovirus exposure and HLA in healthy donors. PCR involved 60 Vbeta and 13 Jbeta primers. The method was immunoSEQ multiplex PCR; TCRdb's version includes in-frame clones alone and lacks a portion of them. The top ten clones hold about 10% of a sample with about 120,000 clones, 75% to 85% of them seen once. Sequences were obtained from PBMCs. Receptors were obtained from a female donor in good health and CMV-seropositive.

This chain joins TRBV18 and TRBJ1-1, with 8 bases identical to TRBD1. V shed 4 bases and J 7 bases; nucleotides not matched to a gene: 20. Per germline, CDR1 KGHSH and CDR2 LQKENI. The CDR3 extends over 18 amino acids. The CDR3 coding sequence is TGTGCCAGCTCACTACTCCTTAGCGGACAGGGAAGCCACGGTGAAGCTTTCTTT. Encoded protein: CASSLLLSGQGSHGEAFF.

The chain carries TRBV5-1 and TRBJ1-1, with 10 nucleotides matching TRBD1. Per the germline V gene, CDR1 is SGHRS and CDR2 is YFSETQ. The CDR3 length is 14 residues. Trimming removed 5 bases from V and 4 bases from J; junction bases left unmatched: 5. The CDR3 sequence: CASSPDRGPTEAFF. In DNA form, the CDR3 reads TGCGCCAGCAGTCCAGACAGGGGGCCCACTGAAGCTTTCTTT.

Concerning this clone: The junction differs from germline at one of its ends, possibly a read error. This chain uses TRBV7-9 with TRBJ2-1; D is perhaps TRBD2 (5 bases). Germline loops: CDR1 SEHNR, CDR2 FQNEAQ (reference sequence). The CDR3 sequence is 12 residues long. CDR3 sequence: CSSSFRGNEQFF. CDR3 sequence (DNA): TGTTCCAGCAGCTTTCGGGGAAATGAGCAGTTCTTC.

The CDR3 sequence is CASSLGSGTGRYNEQFF. CDR3 sequence (DNA): TGTGCCAGCAGCTTAGGCTCCGGGACAGGGCGATACAATGAGCAGTTCTTC. The V gene is TRBV7-3, the J gene TRBJ2-1, with TRBD1 matching 9 bases. Germline CDR1 reads SGHTA; CDR2 reads FQGTGA. The junction had 9 bases not matched to a gene; V was cut back by 2 bases and J by 4 bases. This CDR3 comprises 17 residues. The variable domain in full, completed from reference TRBV7-3 and TRBJ2-1, reads GAGVSQTPSNKVTEKGKYVELRCDPISGHTALYWYRQSLGQGPEFLIYFQGTGAADDSGLPNDRFFAVRPEGSVSTLKIQRTERGDSAVYLCASSLGSGTGRYNEQFFGPGTRLTVL.

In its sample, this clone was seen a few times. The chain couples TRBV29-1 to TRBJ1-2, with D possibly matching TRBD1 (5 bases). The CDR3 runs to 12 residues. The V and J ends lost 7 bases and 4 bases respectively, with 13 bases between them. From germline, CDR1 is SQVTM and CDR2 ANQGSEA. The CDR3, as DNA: TGCAGCGCTCGAACAGGCACCTATGGCTACACCTTC. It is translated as CSARTGTYGYTF.

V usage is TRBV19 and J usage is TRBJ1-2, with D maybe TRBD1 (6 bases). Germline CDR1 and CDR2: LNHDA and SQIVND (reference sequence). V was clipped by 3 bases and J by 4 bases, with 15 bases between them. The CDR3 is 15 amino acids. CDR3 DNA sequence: TGTGCCAGTAGTATCAATGGGGGCGCGACCTATGGCTACACCTTC. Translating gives CASSINGGATYGYTF.

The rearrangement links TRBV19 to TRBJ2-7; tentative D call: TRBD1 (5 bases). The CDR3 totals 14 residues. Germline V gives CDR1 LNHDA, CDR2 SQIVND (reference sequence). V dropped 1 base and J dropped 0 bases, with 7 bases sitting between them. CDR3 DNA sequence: TGTGCCAGTAGTATAGCGGACATCTCCTACGAGCAGTACTTC. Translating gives CASSIADISYEQYF. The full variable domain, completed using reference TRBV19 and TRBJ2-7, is DGGITQSPKYLFRKEGQNVTLSCEQNLNHDAMYWYRQDPGQGLRLIYYSQIVNDFQKGDIAEGYSVSREKKESFPLTVTSAQKNPTAFYLCASSIADISYEQYFGPGTRLTVT.

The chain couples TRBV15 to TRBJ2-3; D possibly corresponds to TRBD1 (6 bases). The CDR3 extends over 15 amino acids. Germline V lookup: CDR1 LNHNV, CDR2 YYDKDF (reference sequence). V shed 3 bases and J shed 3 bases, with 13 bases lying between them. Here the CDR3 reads CATSRTGLGTDTQYF. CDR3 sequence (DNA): TGTGCCACCAGCAGGACAGGTTTAGGAACAGATACGCAGTATTTT.

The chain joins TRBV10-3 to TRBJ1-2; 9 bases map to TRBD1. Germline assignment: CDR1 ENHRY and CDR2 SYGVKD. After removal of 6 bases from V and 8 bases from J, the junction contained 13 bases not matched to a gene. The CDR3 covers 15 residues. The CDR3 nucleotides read TGTGCCATCAGACCGGGACAGGGAAGGCATGCGGGCTACACCTTC. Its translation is CAIRPGQGRHAGYTF.

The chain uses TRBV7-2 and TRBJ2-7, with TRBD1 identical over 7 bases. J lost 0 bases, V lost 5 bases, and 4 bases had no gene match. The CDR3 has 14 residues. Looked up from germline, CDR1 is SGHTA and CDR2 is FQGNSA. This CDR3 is CASSRDSLSYEQYF. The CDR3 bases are TGTGCCAGCAGCCGGGACAGCCTCTCCTACGAGCAGTACTTC.

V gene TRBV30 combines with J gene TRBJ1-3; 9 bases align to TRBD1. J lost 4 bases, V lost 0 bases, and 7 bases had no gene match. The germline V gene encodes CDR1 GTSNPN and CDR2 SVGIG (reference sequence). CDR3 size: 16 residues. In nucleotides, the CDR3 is TGTGCCTGGAGTGTAAGGGACAGGGCAGCGGGAAACACCATATATTTT. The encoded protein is CAWSVRDRAAGNTIYF.

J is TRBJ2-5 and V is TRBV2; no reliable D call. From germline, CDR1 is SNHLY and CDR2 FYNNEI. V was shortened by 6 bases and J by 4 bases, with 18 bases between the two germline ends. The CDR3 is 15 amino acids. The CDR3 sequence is CASRVTHELRETQYF. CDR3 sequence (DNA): TGTGCCAGCAGAGTAACACACGAATTAAGAGAGACCCAGTACTTC.

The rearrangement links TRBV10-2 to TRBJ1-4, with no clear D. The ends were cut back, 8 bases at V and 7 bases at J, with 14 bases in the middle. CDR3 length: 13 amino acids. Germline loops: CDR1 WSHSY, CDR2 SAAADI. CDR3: CASAGVPREKLFF. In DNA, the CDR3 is TGCGCCAGCGCCGGGGTTCCCCGTGAAAAACTGTTTTTT.

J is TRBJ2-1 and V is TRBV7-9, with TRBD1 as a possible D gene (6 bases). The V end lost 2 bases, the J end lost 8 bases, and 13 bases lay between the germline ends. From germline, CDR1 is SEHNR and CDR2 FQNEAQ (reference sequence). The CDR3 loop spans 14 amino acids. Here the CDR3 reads CASSLPGAEDEQFF. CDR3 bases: TGTGCCAGCAGCTTACCAGGGGCCGAGGATGAGCAGTTCTTC.

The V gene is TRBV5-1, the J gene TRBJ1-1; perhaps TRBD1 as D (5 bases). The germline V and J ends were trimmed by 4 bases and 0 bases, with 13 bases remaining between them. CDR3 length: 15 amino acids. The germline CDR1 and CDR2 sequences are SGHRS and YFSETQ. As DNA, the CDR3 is TGCGCCAGCAGCCTTGGCGCGACAGTGAACACTGAAGCTTTCTTT. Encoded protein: CASSLGATVNTEAFF.

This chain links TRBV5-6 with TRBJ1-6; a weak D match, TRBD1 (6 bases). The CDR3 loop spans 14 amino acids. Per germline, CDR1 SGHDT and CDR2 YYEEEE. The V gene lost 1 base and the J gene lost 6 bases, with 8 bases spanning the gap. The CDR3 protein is CASSLLQGNSPLHF. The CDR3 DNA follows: TGTGCCAGCAGCTTGTTACAGGGTAATTCACCCCTCCACTTT. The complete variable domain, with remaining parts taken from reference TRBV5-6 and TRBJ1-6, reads DAGVTQSPTHLIKTRGQQVTLRCSPKSGHDTVSWYQQALGQGPQFIFQYYEEEERQRGNFPDRFSGHQFPNYSSELNVNALLLGDSALYLCASSLLQGNSPLHFGNGTRLTVT.

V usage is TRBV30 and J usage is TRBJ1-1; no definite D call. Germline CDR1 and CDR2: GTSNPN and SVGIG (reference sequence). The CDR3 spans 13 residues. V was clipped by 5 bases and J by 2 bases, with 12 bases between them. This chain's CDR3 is CAWDPRVNTEAFF. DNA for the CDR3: TGTGCCTGGGACCCACGGGTCAACACTGAAGCTTTCTTT.

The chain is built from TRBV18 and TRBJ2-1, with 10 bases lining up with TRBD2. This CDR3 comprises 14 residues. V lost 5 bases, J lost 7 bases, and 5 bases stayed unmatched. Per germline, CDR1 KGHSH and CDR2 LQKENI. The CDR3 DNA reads TGTGCCAGCTCATCTCCGGGACTAGCGAATGAGCAGTTCTTC. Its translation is CASSSPGLANEQFF.

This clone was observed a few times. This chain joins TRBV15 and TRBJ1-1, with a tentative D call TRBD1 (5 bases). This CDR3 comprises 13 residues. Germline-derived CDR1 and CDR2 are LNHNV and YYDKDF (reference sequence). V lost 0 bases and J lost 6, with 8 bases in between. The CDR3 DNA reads TGTGCCACCAGCAGAGACAGGGCCGCTGAAGCTTTCTTT. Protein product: CATSRDRAAEAFF.

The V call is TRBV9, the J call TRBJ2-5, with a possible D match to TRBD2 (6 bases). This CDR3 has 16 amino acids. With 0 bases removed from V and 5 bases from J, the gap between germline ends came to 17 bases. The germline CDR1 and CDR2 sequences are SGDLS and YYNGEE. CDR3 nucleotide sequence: TGTGCCAGCAGCGTAGGCTCGGAGGGACTCCCCGAGACCCAGTACTTC. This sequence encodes CASSVGSEGLPETQYF.

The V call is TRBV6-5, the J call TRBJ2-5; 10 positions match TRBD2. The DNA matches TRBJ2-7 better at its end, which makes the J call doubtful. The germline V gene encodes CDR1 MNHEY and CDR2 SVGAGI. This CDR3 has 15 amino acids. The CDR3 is CASSYSSGGGNEQYF. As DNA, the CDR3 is TGTGCCAGCAGTTACTCCAGCGGGGGGGGAAACGAGCAGTACTTC.

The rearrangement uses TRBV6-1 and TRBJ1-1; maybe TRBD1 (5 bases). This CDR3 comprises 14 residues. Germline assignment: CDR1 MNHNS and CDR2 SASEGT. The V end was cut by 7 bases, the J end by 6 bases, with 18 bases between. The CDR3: CASTDRQPRAEAFF. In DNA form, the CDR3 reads TGTGCCAGCACCGACAGACAGCCGCGAGCTGAAGCTTTCTTT.

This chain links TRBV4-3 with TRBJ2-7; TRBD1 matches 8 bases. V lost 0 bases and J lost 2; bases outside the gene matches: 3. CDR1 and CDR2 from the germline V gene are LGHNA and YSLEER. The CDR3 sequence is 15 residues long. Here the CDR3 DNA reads TGCGCCAGCAGCCAAGAGATACAGGGGGCCTACGAGCAGTACTTC. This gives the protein CASSQEIQGAYEQYF.

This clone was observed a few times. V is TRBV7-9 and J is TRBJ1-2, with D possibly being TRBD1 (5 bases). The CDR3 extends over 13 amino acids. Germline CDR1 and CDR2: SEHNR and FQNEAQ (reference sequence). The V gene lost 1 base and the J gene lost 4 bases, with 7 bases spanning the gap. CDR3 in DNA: TGTGCCAGCAGCTTAGGACAGCTCTATGGCTACACCTTC. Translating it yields CASSLGQLYGYTF.

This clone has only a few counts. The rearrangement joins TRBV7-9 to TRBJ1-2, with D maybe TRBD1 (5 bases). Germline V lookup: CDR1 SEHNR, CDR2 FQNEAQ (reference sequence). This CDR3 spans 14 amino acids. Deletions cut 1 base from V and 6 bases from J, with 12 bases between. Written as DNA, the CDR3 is TGTGCCAGCAGCTTAGAGGGGAGGATGGATGGCTACACCTTC. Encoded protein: CASSLEGRMDGYTF.

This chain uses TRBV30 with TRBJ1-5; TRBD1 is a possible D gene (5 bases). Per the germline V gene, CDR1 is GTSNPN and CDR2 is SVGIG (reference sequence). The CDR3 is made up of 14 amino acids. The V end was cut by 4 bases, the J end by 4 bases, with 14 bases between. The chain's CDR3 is CAWKREGMNQPQHF. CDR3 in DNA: TGTGCCTGGAAAAGGGAGGGGATGAATCAGCCCCAGCATTTT.

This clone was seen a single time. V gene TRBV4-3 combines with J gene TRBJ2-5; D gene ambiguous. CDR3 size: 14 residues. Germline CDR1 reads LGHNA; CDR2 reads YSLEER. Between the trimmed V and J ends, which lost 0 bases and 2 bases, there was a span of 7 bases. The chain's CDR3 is CASSQESGQETQYF. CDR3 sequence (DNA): TGCGCCAGCAGCCAAGAATCGGGTCAAGAGACCCAGTACTTC.